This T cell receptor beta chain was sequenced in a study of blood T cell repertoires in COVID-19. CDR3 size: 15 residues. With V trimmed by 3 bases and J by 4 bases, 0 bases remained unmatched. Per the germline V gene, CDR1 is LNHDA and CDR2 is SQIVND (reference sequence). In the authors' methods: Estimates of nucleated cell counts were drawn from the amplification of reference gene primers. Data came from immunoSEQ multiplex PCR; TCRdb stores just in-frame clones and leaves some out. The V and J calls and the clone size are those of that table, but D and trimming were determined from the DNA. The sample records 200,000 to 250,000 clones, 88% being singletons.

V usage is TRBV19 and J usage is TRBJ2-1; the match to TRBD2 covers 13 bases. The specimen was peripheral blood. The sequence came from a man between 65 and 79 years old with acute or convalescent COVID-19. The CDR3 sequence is CASSMTSGRYNEQFF. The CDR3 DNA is TGTGCCAGTAGTATGACTAGCGGGAGGTACAATGAGCAGTTCTTC.